The table lists the clone carrying this TCR beta chain with a count of one. The antigen is unknown. Germline CDR1 SGHNT, CDR2 YYREEE (reference sequence). CDR3 length: 15 residues. V was shortened by 4 bases and J by 0 bases, with 14 bases between the two germline ends. The data are from a study of cytomegalovirus exposure and HLA in healthy donors. The donors were in the approximately 120-subject validation cohort; that cohort was separate from the roughly 730-subject first cohort. Clones were sequenced by immunoSEQ multiplex PCR, and TCRdb holds only the in-frame ones, with some missing. The data hold 120,000 to 150,000 clones, with about 91% observed a single time. Notes on the study in general: There were three CMV-associated chains whose specificity for CMV antigens was confirmed in vitro. Whilst most TCR sequences proved rare, a subset of public TCRs occurred across many donors. Subsequent analysis revealed that first-cohort TCR clusters tended to co-occur in the roughly 120 validation repertoires.

J is TRBJ2-7 and V is TRBV5-4; TRBD2 might be the D (6 bases). The receptor's source is a man aged 18 to 30 in good health and CMV-seropositive. The sequenced sample consisted of PBMCs. CDR3 protein: CASSLGFGSSYEQYF. In nucleotides, the CDR3 is TGTGCCAGCAGCCTGGGGTTCGGGAGCTCCTACGAGCAGTACTTC. Full variable domain (remainder filled in from reference TRBV5-4 and TRBJ2-7): ETGVTQSPTHLIKTRGQQVTLRCSSQSGHNTVSWYQQALGQGPQFIFQYYREEENGRGNFPPRFSGLQFPNYSSELNVNALELDDSALYLCASSLGFGSSYEQYFGPGTRLTVT.